This TCR beta chain was recovered during a study of shared clonotypes between healthy human individuals. Donors comprised only Caucasian adults living in Nashville, Tennessee. Some 92 million PBMCs per unsorted sample were used for genomic DNA. Execution of the assay was at deep level. Here immunoSEQ multiplex PCR was the method, and the copy in TCRdb shows in-frame clones only, minus some. Of about 490,000 clones listed, less than 80% are singletons. Germline lookup yields CDR1 MDHEN and CDR2 SYDVKM. The junction had 7 bases not matched to a gene; V was cut back by 5 bases and J by 9 bases. This CDR3 region has 13 residues.

The V call is TRBV28, the J call TRBJ2-1; 7 bases align to TRBD1. Sequenced: PBMCs. The receptor comes from a woman in her thirties or forties in good health. Some clones in this sample may be carry-over from other donors' samples. The CDR3 here is CASSPRAGGEQFF. CDR3 bases: TGTGCCAGCAGTCCTCGGGCAGGGGGTGAGCAGTTCTTC.